This TCR beta chain was identified in a study of tumor-infiltrating lymphocytes in oesophageal squamous cell carcinoma. MiXCR, applied by TCRdb to the PCR reads, yields one record per CDR3 protein. The sample contains approximately 18,000 distinct CDR3 sequences, about 50% of which appear only once. V was clipped by 6 bases and J by 11 bases, with 19 bases between them. The CDR3 has 13 amino acids. In germline, CDR1 is SGHTA, CDR2 FQGTGA. This clonotype ranks as medium-sized. A read error is possible here, since a much larger clone lies one base away. This sequence was found in a male donor with esophageal squamous cell carcinoma. The sequencing sample was made of esophageal tumor tissue. This chain joins TRBV7-3 and TRBJ2-5; TRBD2 is a possible D gene (6 bases). CDR3 in DNA: TGTGCCAGCAGTCCGGGACTGGCAAATGAGCAGTACTTC. It translates to CASSPGLANEQYF.